These 21 T cell receptor beta chains share one sample of origin, sequenced in a study of T-cell reconstitution after alpha-beta-depleted transplantation in children. A TCRbeta library incorporating unique molecular identifiers was prepared. TCRdb processed the PCR reads anew with MiXCR; each CDR3 protein has one entry. The sample comprises some 600,000 distinct CDR3 sequences, 10% to 15% of which are singletons, and 2% to 2.5% rests with the top ten. The material sequenced was PBMCs, mostly from graft donor cells, taken 360 days after TCRalphabeta/CD19-depleted stem cell transplant. The source is a male patient under 18 who had a stem cell transplant for acute myeloid leukemia, so the T cells may come from the graft donor.

The V gene is TRBV6-2 or TRBV6-3, the J gene TRBJ2-7; D possibly corresponds to TRBD2 (6 bases). The V end lost 4 bases, the J end lost 6 bases, and 13 bases lay between the germline ends. The CDR3 is 13 residues long. Germline CDR1 reads MNHEY; CDR2 reads SVGEGT. This chain's CDR3 is CASSLRELPEQYF. The CDR3 DNA reads TGTGCCAGCAGTTTACGGGAGCTCCCCGAGCAGTACTTC.

This clonotype has more than one count but fewer than ten. The chain carries TRBV5-1 and TRBJ2-5; D uncertain. The ends were cut back, 5 bases at V and 1 base at J, with 24 bases in the middle. CDR1 is SGHRS, CDR2 YFSETQ, per germline. This CDR3 contains 18 residues. The DNA of the CDR3 is TGCGCCAGCAGTAATCTTTTCTCCGCCAGGCCCACCCAAGAGACCCAGTACTTC. This encodes CASSNLFSARPTQETQYF. Drawing the rest from reference TRBV5-1 and TRBJ2-5, the complete variable domain is KAGVTQTPRYLIKTRGQQVTLSCSPISGHRSVSWYQQTPGQGLQFLFEYFSETQRNKGNFPGRFSGRQFSNSRSEMNVSTLELGDSALYLCASSNLFSARPTQETQYFGPGTRLLVL.

This clonotype was observed a single time. The V and J genes are TRBV14 and TRBJ2-1; 10 bases are shared with TRBD2. The CDR3 sequence is 17 residues long. The junction had 7 bases not matched to a gene; V was cut back by 1 base and J by 4 bases. Per germline, CDR1 SGHDN and CDR2 FVKESK. The CDR3: CASSQGLLAGFYNEQFF. The CDR3 DNA sequence: TGTGCCAGCAGCCAAGGGCTACTAGCGGGGTTTTACAATGAGCAGTTCTTC.

This rearrangement joins TRBV7-2 to TRBJ2-3; no clear D. CDR1 is SGHTA, CDR2 FQGNSA, per germline. The germline V and J ends were trimmed by 1 base and 2 bases, with 19 bases remaining between them. This CDR3 spans 18 amino acids. This CDR3 is CASSLGPSNPGATDTQYF. In DNA form, the CDR3 reads TGTGCCAGCAGCTTAGGGCCCTCCAATCCAGGAGCCACAGATACGCAGTATTTT.

V gene TRBV12-3 or TRBV12-4 combines with J gene TRBJ2-2; D might be TRBD1 (5 bases). Trimming took off 10 bases at V and 3 bases at J, with 18 bases between the two ends. The CDR3 extends over 15 amino acids. The CDR3 protein is CAILPSGRDTGELFF. In DNA form, the CDR3 reads TGTGCCATTCTGCCGTCCGGCAGGGACACCGGGGAGCTGTTTTTT.

The chain uses TRBV7-6 and TRBJ2-2, with D perhaps TRBD1 or TRBD2 (6 bases each). Trimming left V 5 bases short and J 5 bases short, with 12 bases between. CDR1 and CDR2 from the germline V gene are SGHVS and FNYEAQ. This CDR3 is built from 14 residues. As DNA, the CDR3 is TGTGCCAGCAGCCACCGGGGGCGGACCGGGGAGCTGTTTTTT. Its translation: CASSHRGRTGELFF. Combining the CDR3 with reference TRBV7-6 and TRBJ2-2 gives the whole variable domain GAGVSQSPRYKVTKRGQDVALRCDPISGHVSLYWYRQALGQGPEFLTYFNYEAQQDKSGLPNDRFSAERPEGSISTLTIQRTEQRDSAMYRCASSHRGRTGELFFGEGSRLTVL.

The rearrangement uses TRBV11-2 and TRBJ2-4; D tentatively fits TRBD1 or TRBD2 (6 bases each). Trimming left V 4 bases short and J 2 bases short, with 12 bases between. Looked up from germline, CDR1 is SGHAT and CDR2 is FQNNGV. CDR3 length: 15 amino acids. CDR3 bases: TGTGCCAGCAGCTCGGAGGGGGGAACCAAAAACATTCAGTACTTC. Translating gives CASSSEGGTKNIQYF.

This clonotype was picked up many times. The rearrangement joins TRBV29-1 to TRBJ2-7; tentative D call: TRBD1 (5 bases). V gave up 8 bases and J gave up 6 bases, with 17 bases separating them. The CDR3 is 12 amino acids. Germline values: CDR1 SQVTM, CDR2 ANQGSEA. CDR3 loop: CSTRDSLFEQYF. CDR3 nucleotide sequence: TGCAGCACCCGTGACAGTCTCTTCGAGCAGTACTTC.

The rearrangement uses TRBV18 and TRBJ1-6, with a possible D match to TRBD1 (6 bases). Germline-derived CDR1 and CDR2 are KGHSH and LQKENI. Trimming took off 3 bases at V and 0 bases at J, with 15 bases between the two ends. CDR3 length equals 18 residues. Here the CDR3 reads CASSPLPGASSYNSPLHF. CDR3 sequence (DNA): TGTGCCAGCTCACCGTTGCCAGGGGCCAGCTCCTATAATTCACCCCTCCACTTT. The full variable domain, completed using reference TRBV18 and TRBJ1-6, is NAGVMQNPRHLVRRRGQEARLRCSPMKGHSHVYWYRQLPEEGLKFMVYLQKENIIDESGMPKERFSAEFPKEGPSILRIQQVVRGDSAAYFCASSPLPGASSYNSPLHFGNGTRLTVT.

The chain couples TRBV28 to TRBJ2-7; 9 positions agree with TRBD2. V trimming: 6 bases; J trimming: 4 bases; junction bases outside the gene matches: 7. The V gene's germline CDR1 is MDHEN and CDR2 SYDVKM. This CDR3 region has 14 residues. CDR3: CASSKLAGGYEQYF. The DNA for the CDR3 is TGTGCCAGCAGCAAACTAGCGGGTGGTTACGAGCAGTACTTC.

V usage is TRBV6-2 or TRBV6-3 and J usage is TRBJ2-3, with 9 bases identical to TRBD1. The CDR3 is made up of 19 amino acids. Germline trimming cut 2 bases from V and 0 bases from J; bases unmatched to any gene: 12. Germline V gene sequence: CDR1 MNHEY, CDR2 SVGEGT. As DNA, the CDR3 is TGTGCCAGCAGTTACCCGGGACAGGGCTCCTGGAAGAGCACAGATACGCAGTATTTT. Translating it yields CASSYPGQGSWKSTDTQYF.

The rearrangement links TRBV19 to TRBJ2-6; D unclear. In germline, CDR1 is LNHDA, CDR2 SQIVND (reference sequence). The CDR3 spans 16 residues. V shed 3 bases and J shed 0 bases, with 9 bases lying between them. The CDR3 protein is CASSINGISGANVLTF. The CDR3 nucleotides read TGTGCCAGTAGTATCAATGGAATCTCTGGGGCCAACGTCCTGACTTTC. The full variable domain, rest sourced from reference TRBV19 and TRBJ2-6, is DGGITQSPKYLFRKEGQNVTLSCEQNLNHDAMYWYRQDPGQGLRLIYYSQIVNDFQKGDIAEGYSVSREKKESFPLTVTSAQKNPTAFYLCASSINGISGANVLTFGAGSRLTVL.

This clonotype was found a few times. The gene calls are TRBV29-1 and TRBJ2-3; D is ambiguous. Between the trimmed V and J ends, which lost 1 base and 0 bases, there was a span of 5 bases. The CDR3 runs to 13 residues. Germline CDR1 and CDR2: SQVTM and ANQGSEA. This chain's CDR3 is CSVEGASTDTQYF. For the CDR3, the DNA is TGCAGCGTTGAAGGGGCTAGCACAGATACGCAGTATTTT.

This clonotype was observed at least ten times. DNA for the CDR3: TGTGCCAGCAGATCACCGGGACAGTTATACGAGCAGTACTTC. The encoded protein is CASRSPGQLYEQYF. V usage is TRBV6-2 or TRBV6-3 and J usage is TRBJ2-7; 7 bases are shared with TRBD1. Germline CDR1 reads MNHEY; CDR2 reads SVGEGT. V shed 6 bases and J 4 bases; nucleotides not matched to a gene: 9. The CDR3 spans 14 residues.

This clonotype has a handful of counts. CDR3 region: CASSQDPWEGPYNEQFF. For the CDR3, the DNA is TGCGCCAGCAGCCAAGATCCTTGGGAGGGCCCCTACAATGAGCAGTTCTTC. V usage is TRBV4-3 and J usage is TRBJ2-1; 7 bases are a match to TRBD2. Germline CDR1 reads LGHNA; CDR2 reads YSLEER. CDR3 length: 17 residues. Unmatched junction bases numbered 7, after V lost 0 bases and J lost 2 bases.

The chain recombines TRBV19 with TRBJ2-7; D might be TRBD2 (6 bases). V was pared by 3 bases and J by 7 bases, with 19 bases between. The CDR3 has 15 amino acids. Germline V gives CDR1 LNHDA, CDR2 SQIVND (reference sequence). The chain's CDR3 is CASSIKAAGSAEQYF. CDR3 nucleotide sequence: TGTGCCAGTAGTATTAAGGCGGCGGGATCGGCTGAGCAGTACTTC.

This clonotype was seen repeatedly, ten times or more. V usage is TRBV30 and J usage is TRBJ2-2; 10 positions match TRBD2. This CDR3 has 15 amino acids. Per the germline V gene, CDR1 is GTSNPN and CDR2 is SVGIG (reference sequence). J lost 3 bases, V lost 4 bases, and 5 bases had no gene match. CDR3 amino acids: CAWTSGTSDTGELFF. CDR3 in DNA: TGTGCCTGGACCTCCGGGACTAGCGACACCGGGGAGCTGTTTTTT.

The count of this clonotype is one. J is TRBJ2-1 and V is TRBV6-1, with a weak D call TRBD2 (5 bases). The CDR3 is made up of 14 amino acids. The germline V gene has CDR1 MNHNS and CDR2 SASEGT. Deletions cut 6 bases from V and 4 bases from J, with 13 bases between. DNA of the CDR3: TGTGCCAGCAGCCGGACTCCCGCTTACAATGAGCAGTTCTTC. It codes for CASSRTPAYNEQFF.

This clonotype came up many times. The rearrangement links TRBV7-3 to TRBJ2-1, with 9 bases identical to TRBD1. Looked up from germline, CDR1 is SGHTA and CDR2 is FQGTGA. V dropped 2 bases and J dropped 6; count of bases not matched to a gene: 8. The CDR3 spans 16 residues. The CDR3 here is CASSLRTGQGINEQFF. For the CDR3, the DNA is TGTGCCAGCAGCTTACGGACGGGACAGGGTATCAATGAGCAGTTCTTC.

The table lists this clonotype with many counts. V and J are TRBV24-1 and TRBJ1-2; tentative D call: TRBD1 (5 bases). Germline-derived CDR1 and CDR2 are KGHDR and SFDVKD. The CDR3 consists of 14 residues. The V end was cut by 9 bases, the J end by 6 bases, with 19 bases between. The chain's CDR3 is CATPPGRGFDGYTF. In nucleotides, the CDR3 is TGTGCCACCCCTCCAGGGCGAGGTTTCGATGGCTACACCTTC.

V and J are TRBV7-2 and TRBJ2-7; possibly TRBD2 for D (6 bases). Germline V gives CDR1 SGHTA, CDR2 FQGNSA. The ends were cut back, 4 bases at V and 3 bases at J, with 13 bases in the middle. CDR3 length: 14 amino acids. Written as DNA, the CDR3 is TGTGCCAGCAGCTACCGGGACTTTGTCTACGAGCAGTACTTC. Residues: CASSYRDFVYEQYF. Drawing the rest from reference TRBV7-2 and TRBJ2-7, the complete variable domain is GAGVSQSPSNKVTEKGKDVELRCDPISGHTALYWYRQSLGQGLEFLIYFQGNSAPDKSGLPSDRFSAERTGGSVSTLTIQRTQQEDSAVYLCASSYRDFVYEQYFGPGTRLTVT.